This TCR beta chain was recorded in a study of memory CD4+ T cells and cytomegalovirus serostatus. General study points: CD4+ memory repertoires contained about 40% of the 164 reported CMV TCRbeta sequences. A US-trained random forest predicted CMV serostatus with median AUC around 0.91.

The sort gate was single viable CD3+CD4+CD8-CD45RO+ cells for memory CD4+ T cells. As for this clone: The antigen is unknown.

TCRdb keeps only in-frame clones here, not all; method: immunoSEQ multiplex PCR. The data hold about 52,000 clones, with around 88% observed a single time. The germline CDR1 and CDR2 sequences are KGHSH and LQKENI. The V gene lost 4 bases and the J gene lost 2 bases, with 10 bases spanning the gap. The CDR3 extends over 14 amino acids. The TCR sequence derives from an adult in good health and CMV-seropositive. The sample comprised memory CD4+ T cells from blood. The J gene is TRBJ2-3, the V gene TRBV18; the D gene is possibly TRBD1 (5 bases). The CDR3 DNA is TGTGCCAGCTCACAAGACAGCTTCACAGATACGCAGTATTTT. Translation: CASSQDSFTDTQYF. The whole variable domain, remainder taken from reference TRBV18 and TRBJ2-3, is NAGVMQNPRHLVRRRGQEARLRCSPMKGHSHVYWYRQLPEEGLKFMVYLQKENIIDESGMPKERFSAEFPKEGPSILRIQQVVRGDSAAYFCASSQDSFTDTQYFGPGTRLTVL.